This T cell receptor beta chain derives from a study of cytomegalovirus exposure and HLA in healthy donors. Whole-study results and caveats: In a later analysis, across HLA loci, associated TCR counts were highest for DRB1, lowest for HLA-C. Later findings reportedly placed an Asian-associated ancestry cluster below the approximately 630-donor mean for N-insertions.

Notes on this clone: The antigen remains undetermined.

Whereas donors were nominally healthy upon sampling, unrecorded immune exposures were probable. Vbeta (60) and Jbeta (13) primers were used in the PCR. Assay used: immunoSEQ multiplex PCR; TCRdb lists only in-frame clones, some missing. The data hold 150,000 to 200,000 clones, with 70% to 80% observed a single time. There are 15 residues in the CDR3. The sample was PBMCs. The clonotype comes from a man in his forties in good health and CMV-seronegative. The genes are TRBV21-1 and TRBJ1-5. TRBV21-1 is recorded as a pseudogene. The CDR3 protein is CASVFRGWNNQPQHF. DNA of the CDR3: TGTGCCAGCGTATTCCGGGGGTGGAACAATCAGCCCCAGCATTTT.